This T cell receptor beta chain originates from a study of blood T cell repertoires in COVID-19. Background on the study: Sites in the United States, Italy and Spain provided acute and convalescent COVID-19 samples. In each case, the material was cDNA or gDNA derived from T cells, B-cell-depleted T cells, or PBMCs.

CDR1 and CDR2 (germline): SGHRS, YFSETQ. Trimming removed 3 bases from V and 8 bases from J; junction bases left unmatched: 6. This CDR3 is built from 14 residues. Study processing details: Researchers report that nucleated cell counts were estimated from reference gene primer amplification. The data were produced by immunoSEQ multiplex PCR, yet TCRdb's version contains in-frame clones alone and is incomplete. The D gene and trimming were derived from the DNA, and the V and J assignments and clone size from that table. Among roughly 50,000 clones listed, 86% were seen once. The material sequenced was peripheral blood. The chain links TRBV5-1 to TRBJ2-4, with 9 bases aligning to TRBD1. This TCR was sampled from a man in his sixties or seventies with acute or convalescent COVID-19. The CDR3 loop is CASSSQGAGDIQYF. DNA of the CDR3: TGCGCCAGCAGCTCACAGGGGGCTGGGGACATTCAGTACTTC.